This T cell receptor beta chain comes out of a study of T cells after yellow fever vaccination. Whole-study context: Low-cell-number fractions were prepared with SMART-Seq v4 Ultra Low Input. Points from the study as a whole: Contaminating bulk clonotypes could be abundant in FACS-sorted repertoires. Post-booster repertoires contained most primary-vaccination clones again (almost 97% CD4, 88% CD8).

Trimming pared 5 bases from V and 0 bases from J, leaving 23 bases between. Germline assignment: CDR1 SGHTA and CDR2 FQGNSA. The CDR3 runs to 18 residues. This clonotype was detected many times. The target antigen is unknown. Template switching with 5'RACE generated the TCR cDNA and added a universal primer site and UMIs. In TCRdb, the 5' RACE reads were re-called with MiXCR into one record per CDR3 protein. The table has 300,000 to 450,000 distinct CDR3 sequences, 6% to 8% seen once; the top ten hold around 16%. The J gene is TRBJ2-7, the V gene TRBV7-2; the D call may be TRBD1 or TRBD2 (5 bases each). The material sequenced was PBMCs, taken 5 days after the yellow fever booster vaccination. The sequence derives from a man younger than 40 who received the YFV17D yellow fever vaccine. The CDR3 region is CASSIRGAEFKSSYEQYF. The DNA of the CDR3 is TGTGCCAGCAGCATAAGGGGAGCGGAATTTAAAAGCTCCTACGAGCAGTACTTC.